The 27 T cell receptor beta chains below were found in one sample sequenced in a study of tumor and adjacent non-tumor tissue in lung cancer. RNA was extracted from bulk tissue without any cell sorting. Three rounds of nested PCR, following a modified ARM-PCR protocol, produced the TCRbeta library. MiXCR, run by TCRdb on the multiplex PCR reads, gives a single entry per CDR3 protein. The table lists approximately 65,000 distinct CDR3 sequences, 50% to 60% of them singletons. Sequencing was performed on lung tumor tissue. Receptor source: a man aged 45-65 years with non-small cell lung cancer.

CDR3: CASSPTIGVYYGYTF. The CDR3 DNA reads TGTGCCAGCAGCCCAACGATAGGGGTTTATTATGGCTACACCTTC. The rearrangement joins TRBV9 to TRBJ1-2; D is possibly TRBD1 (5 bases). V lost 4 bases to trimming and J lost 5 bases, with 18 bases between them. Germline CDR1 reads SGDLS; CDR2 reads YYNGEE. The CDR3 contains 15 residues.

This clonotype was recorded at least ten times. The genes are TRBV4-1 and TRBJ1-2; D is possibly TRBD1 (5 bases). V shed 2 bases and J shed 6 bases, with 22 bases lying between them. This CDR3 comprises 17 residues. The germline V gene has CDR1 MGHRA and CDR2 YSYEKL. CDR3 sequence (DNA): TGCGCCAGCAGCCAAACTACCCGGGACCCCCGTACGCATGGCTACACCTTC. Residues: CASSQTTRDPRTHGYTF.

This rearrangement joins TRBV7-9 to TRBJ2-1; possibly TRBD2 for D (6 bases). Germline V gene sequence: CDR1 SEHNR, CDR2 FQNEAQ (reference sequence). This CDR3 is built from 13 residues. Trimming took 9 bases from V and 13 from J, leaving 22 bases between them. The CDR3 sequence: CASGRRDSLGQFF. The CDR3 DNA follows: TGTGCCAGTGGCCGCCGGGACTCTCTAGGTCAGTTCTTC.

The chain couples TRBV10-1 to TRBJ2-3; tentatively, D is TRBD1 (6 bases). The germline V gene encodes CDR1 WNHNN and CDR2 SYGVQD (reference sequence). CDR3 length: 16 amino acids. V was clipped by 4 bases and J by 4 bases, with 18 bases between them. The CDR3 is CASSGGQGTSPDTQYF. CDR3 bases: TGCGCCAGCAGTGGGGGACAAGGGACATCCCCAGATACGCAGTATTTT.

Note on this clonotype: The CDR3 carries no conserved terminal phenylalanine or tryptophan, so it likely arises from a read error. Because the CDR3's place on the DNA is in doubt, the DNA is left out and the CDR3 is given as listed by TCRdb. The gene calls are TRBV20-1 and TRBJ2-4. In germline, CDR1 is DFQATT, CDR2 SNEGSKA (reference sequence). The CDR3 region is 12 residues in length, termini included. This CDR3 reads CSARLWQDIHYL.

The chain uses TRBV11-2 and TRBJ2-5; 15 bases are shared with TRBD2. From germline, CDR1 is SGHAT and CDR2 FQNNGV. The CDR3 is made up of 18 amino acids. Unmatched junction bases numbered 11, after V lost 2 bases and J lost 7 bases. The CDR3 sequence: CASSLSGLAGGAFMTQYF. In DNA form, the CDR3 reads TGTGCCAGCAGCTTATCGGGACTAGCGGGGGGCGCGTTTATGACCCAGTACTTC.

Worth noting for this clonotype: A single base separates this from a much larger clone, so it may be a read error. The DNA of the CDR3 is TGTGCCAGCAGCGGACGGACAGATTTGATTTCACTCCTCCACTTT. It specifies CASSGRTDLISLLHF. The V gene is TRBV5-5, the J gene TRBJ1-6, with TRBD1 as a possible D gene (6 bases). CDR1 is SGHKS, CDR2 YYEKEE, per germline (reference sequence). CDR3 size: 15 residues.

About this clonotype itself: Because the CDR3 is missing its conserved closing phenylalanine or tryptophan, this is likely a read error. The chain employs TRBV30 and TRBJ2-4, with 10 bases matching TRBD1. Germline-derived CDR1 and CDR2 are GTSNPN and SVGIG (reference sequence). The CDR3 loop spans 14 amino acids. The CDR3 region is CAWGPGQGKNIQYL. For the CDR3, the DNA is TGTGCATGGGGACCGGGACAGGGGAAAAACATTCAGTACCTC.

Details on this clonotype: One end of the junction fails to match germline, which may point to a read error. The V gene is TRBV11-2, the J gene TRBJ2-5; 7 bases line up with TRBD2. Germline V gene lookup returns CDR1 SGHAT and CDR2 FQNNGV. The CDR3 length is 15 residues. CDR3 DNA sequence: TGTGCCAGCAACCAAGGACTAGAGACACAAGAGTCCCAGTACTTC. It yields the protein CASNQGLETQESQYF.

This clonotype appeared a single time. A read error may account for a junction end that differs from germline. The chain recombines TRBV4-1 with TRBJ1-2; TRBD1 agrees at 7 bases. There are 15 residues in the CDR3. Germline V lookup: CDR1 MGHRA, CDR2 YSYEKL. The CDR3 loop reads CASSQDADRWDGYTF. The CDR3 DNA is TGCGCGAGCAGCCAAGATGCGGACAGGTGGGATGGCTACACCTTC.

Of note for this clonotype: This clone may be a read error of a much larger clone one base away. The chain recombines TRBV4-1 with TRBJ2-5; possible D gene TRBD1, 5 bases. Deletions cut 1 base from V and 5 bases from J, with 14 bases between. This CDR3 contains 15 residues. The germline V gene has CDR1 MGHRA and CDR2 YSYEKL. For the CDR3, the DNA is TGCGCCAGCAGCCAAGTAACAAGGGGCAGGGAGACCCAGTACTTC. Protein: CASSQVTRGRETQYF.

Details on this clonotype: A junction boundary mismatches the germline segment, possibly from a read error. V usage is TRBV20-1 and J usage is TRBJ1-6; 10 nucleotides agree with TRBD1. Germline-derived CDR1 and CDR2 are DFQATT and SNEGSKA (reference sequence). The CDR3 has 16 residues. The CDR3 DNA is TGCAGTGCTGGAGTCGGACAGGGGGAGCGGAATTCACCCCCCCACTTT. It yields the protein CSAGVGQGERNSPPHF.

Concerning this clonotype: It is likely a read error, because the conserved phenylalanine at the end of the CDR3 is missing. The chain links TRBV11-3 to TRBJ2-3; 9 bases are a match to TRBD2. Germline CDR1 is SGHNT and CDR2 is YENEEA. The CDR3 is 16 residues long. V dropped 5 bases and J dropped 4; count of bases not matched to a gene: 10. The CDR3 nucleotides read TGTGCCAGCAGCCCATGGACTAGCGCGTTTGCAGATACGCAGTATATT. It codes for CASSPWTSAFADTQYI.

In regard to this clonotype: One junction end disagrees with the germline gene, perhaps due to a read error. This chain links TRBV11-1 with TRBJ1-1, with D uncertain. This CDR3 has 12 amino acids. Germline V CDR1 and CDR2: SGHAT, FQDESV (reference sequence). CDR3 in amino acids: CTSSSAGSEALF. The CDR3 nucleotides read TGTACCAGCAGCTCAGCGGGGAGTGAAGCTTTATTT.

On this clonotype: One junction end does not reproduce the germline sequence, and a read error may be involved. V gene TRBV14 combines with J gene TRBJ2-1; TRBD1 aligns across 7 bases. The CDR3 is made up of 14 amino acids. From germline, CDR1 is SGHDN and CDR2 FVKESK. The CDR3 loop is CASGQGQVYNEQFF. In DNA form, the CDR3 reads TGCGCCAGCGGCCAAGGACAGGTGTACAATGAGCAGTTCTTC.

This clonotype is termed medium-sized. The chain combines TRBV7-8 with TRBJ1-2, with TRBD1 as a possible D gene (5 bases). Trimming removed 6 bases from V and 2 bases from J, with 19 bases in between. Germline CDR1 is SGHVS and CDR2 is FQNEAQ. This CDR3 spans 16 amino acids. CDR3 sequence: CASSYGGGMGNYGYTF. The DNA of the CDR3 is TGTGCCAGCAGTTACGGGGGGGGGATGGGAAACTATGGCTACACCTTC.

This clonotype was detected only a few times. This may arise from a read error, as a much more abundant clone is one base away. The rearrangement uses TRBV29-1 and TRBJ2-7; the D gene is possibly TRBD2 (5 bases). CDR3 length: 12 amino acids. Germline V CDR1 and CDR2: SQVTM, ANQGSEA. Trimming took off 4 bases at V and 6 bases at J, with 13 bases between the two ends. CDR3 in amino acids: CSVVGERGEQYF. CDR3 sequence (DNA): TGCAGCGTTGTCGGGGAGCGAGGCGAGCAGTACTTC.

This rearrangement joins TRBV21-1 to TRBJ2-1; no check of the table's D call, TRBD2, against the DNA was made. TRBV21-1 counts as a pseudogene. CDR3 length equals 13 residues. The CDR3 loop is CAPLLADNNEQFF. CDR3 bases: TGTGCCCCTCTGCTAGCGGACAACAATGAGCAGTTCTTC.

J is TRBJ2-5 and V is TRBV30; tentative D call: TRBD1 (6 bases). The CDR3 length is 17 residues. Germline V lookup: CDR1 GTSNPN, CDR2 SVGIG (reference sequence). V lost 0 bases and J lost 5, with 22 bases in between. CDR3 region: CAWSVGVGAGVRETQYF. The CDR3 coding sequence is TGTGCCTGGAGTGTCGGGGTTGGGGCAGGGGTTCGGGAGACCCAGTACTTC.

Turning to this clonotype: Here the CDR3 omits its conserved ending phenylalanine or tryptophan, so a read error is the likely source. The V gene is TRBV6-6, the J gene TRBJ2-2; 8 positions agree with TRBD1. CDR3 length: 18 amino acids. V lost 7 bases, J lost 0 bases, and 13 bases stayed unmatched. Germline values: CDR1 MNHNY, CDR2 SVGAGI (reference sequence). The CDR3 loop is CASTTLSGGTTNTGELFS. The CDR3 DNA reads TGTGCCAGCACCACTTTATCAGGGGGCACGACGAACACCGGGGAGCTGTTTTCT.

In its sample, this clonotype was seen a few times. The chain combines TRBV5-1 with TRBJ2-2; no firm D call. The germline gives CDR1 SGHRS, CDR2 YFSETQ. Deletions cut 5 bases from V and 4 bases from J, with 9 bases between. The CDR3 loop spans 13 amino acids. CDR3 bases: TGCGCCAGCAGTACTATCCCCACCGGGGAGCTGTTTTTT. It encodes CASSTIPTGELFF.

About this clonotype itself: This sequence may be a read error, since a much larger clone differs from it by one base. The chain recombines TRBV12-3 or TRBV12-4 with TRBJ2-3, with 9 bases lining up with TRBD1. J lost 5 bases, V lost 7 bases, and 7 bases had no gene match. CDR3 length: 14 amino acids. In DNA, the CDR3 is TGTGCCAGCAACGACAGGGGGTTCATAGATACGCAGTATTTT. It encodes CASNDRGFIDTQYF.

DNA of the CDR3: TGTGCCAGCAGTTCTGACCAAGACTCCTACAATGAGCAGTTCTTC. Protein: CASSSDQDSYNEQFF. The chain employs TRBV28 and TRBJ2-1; D uncertain. Per the germline V gene, CDR1 is MDHEN and CDR2 is SYDVKM. V lost 4 bases and J lost 0, with 10 bases in between. CDR3 length: 15 amino acids.

This clonotype has at least ten counts. The V gene is TRBV6-5, the J gene TRBJ1-1; TRBD1 aligns across 8 bases. Germline trimming cut 0 bases from V and 1 base from J; bases unmatched to any gene: 7. Germline V lookup: CDR1 MNHEY, CDR2 SVGAGI. The CDR3 extends over 17 amino acids. The CDR3 reads CASSYSARGHGNTEAFF. CDR3 nucleotide sequence: TGTGCCAGCAGTTACTCGGCCAGGGGGCACGGGAACACTGAAGCTTTCTTT.

Turning to this clonotype: A much larger clone sits a single nucleotide away, making a read error possible. The chain links TRBV10-3 to TRBJ2-5; 9 bases map to TRBD1. Per germline, CDR1 ENHRY and CDR2 SYGVKD. With V trimmed by 5 bases and J by 2 bases, 6 bases remained unmatched. The CDR3 loop spans 15 amino acids. CDR3 region: CAISPDRGGQETQYF. In DNA form, the CDR3 reads TGTGCCATCAGTCCCGACAGGGGGGGTCAAGAGACCCAGTACTTC.

This clonotype was seen at least ten times. V usage is TRBV29-1 and J usage is TRBJ2-3; 7 bases fit TRBD1. Germline-derived CDR1 and CDR2 are SQVTM and ANQGSEA. This CDR3 has 13 amino acids. Trimming at V came to 8 bases and at J to 3 bases, leaving 8 bases not matched to a gene. CDR3 loop: CSLSGGRTDTQYF. CDR3 in DNA: TGCAGCCTCTCAGGGGGAAGGACAGATACGCAGTATTTT.

In regard to this clonotype: A much larger clone lies a single base off, so this may be a read error. CDR3 bases: TGCGCCAGCAGCGTGGGCCGCACAGATACGCAGTATTTT. This sequence encodes CASSVGRTDTQYF. The chain combines TRBV5-1 with TRBJ2-3; D gene uncertain. Germline-derived CDR1 and CDR2 are SGHRS and YFSETQ. The CDR3 loop spans 13 amino acids. V was trimmed by 4 bases and J by 1 base, leaving 7 bases between them.